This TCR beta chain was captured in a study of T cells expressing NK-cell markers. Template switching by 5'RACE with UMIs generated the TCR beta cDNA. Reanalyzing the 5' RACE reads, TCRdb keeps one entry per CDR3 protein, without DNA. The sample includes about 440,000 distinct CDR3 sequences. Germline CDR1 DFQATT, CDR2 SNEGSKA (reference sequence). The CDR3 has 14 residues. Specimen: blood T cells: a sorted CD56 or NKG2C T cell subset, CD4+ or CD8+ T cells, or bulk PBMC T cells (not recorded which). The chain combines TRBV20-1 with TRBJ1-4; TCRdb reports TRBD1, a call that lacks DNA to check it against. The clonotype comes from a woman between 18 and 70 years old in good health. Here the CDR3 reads CSGTPAATNEKLFF.